The text below deals with one TCR beta chain. Per the study methods: The authors estimated nucleated cell counts from reference gene primer amplification. Assay: immunoSEQ multiplex PCR; the TCRdb copy retains only in-frame clones and omits some. D and trimming come from the DNA, and the V and J calls and clone size come from that table. There are tens of thousands of clones in the sample; roughly 80% occur only once, and 15% to 20% lies in the top ten. These data come from a study of blood T cell repertoires in COVID-19. Study context: Samples came from the United States, Italy and Spain, spanning acute and convalescent COVID-19. From T cells, B-cell-depleted T cells, or PBMCs came the material, which was cDNA or gDNA.

This sequence was found in a woman aged 55-70 years with acute or convalescent COVID-19. Material for sequencing was peripheral blood.

The DNA of the CDR3 is TGTGCCAGTAGGTTCGGGACAGGGTTTTTTGGCTCCTACAATGAGCAGTTCTTC. Its protein is CASRFGTGFFGSYNEQFF. J is TRBJ2-1 and V is TRBV19; 9 bases line up with TRBD1. CDR1 and CDR2 from the germline V gene are LNHDA and SQIVND (reference sequence). V shed 6 bases and J 0 bases; nucleotides not matched to a gene: 12. The CDR3 length is 18 residues.